This TCR beta chain appears in the sequencing data of a study (dated by TCRdb to 2015 to 2016). The method behind the library was RT-PCR. The run used an Illumina MiSeq. In-frame beta chains were kept once TCRdb had trimmed the public reads at Q25 with fastp and called clones with MiXCR. Each CDR3 protein appears once, grouped with its most common genes and DNA. The sample table records about 4,200 distinct CDR3 sequences; 30% to 40% of these occur just once. The top ten constitute roughly 5% of the sample. Points on this clonotype: Its specific antigen is unknown. Base qualities were left out, and no much larger clone turns up one base away.

A distance of 12 bases separates the germline ends of V and J, which lose 3 bases and 0 bases respectively. The CDR3 has 16 amino acids, counting the end cysteine and phenylalanine. Solely the CDR3 DNA is kept, with 48 bases framed from the first base. The sequence came from a female donor with primary Sjogren's syndrome. The source material was memory CD4+ T cells from salivary gland. This sequence uses TRBV12-3 or TRBV12-4 and TRBJ2-4; D gene: possibly TRBD1, on 6 matching bases. At the DNA level, the sequence is TGTGCCAGCAGTTTTGGGGGCCAGCTAGCCAAAAACATTCAGTACTTC. The resulting protein is CASSFGGQLAKNIQYF.